Described below is a single T cell receptor beta chain sequence and its context. What it binds is unknown. The record originates from a study of shared clonotypes between healthy human individuals. Broader study findings: Even with large depth, rarefaction showed that sorted-subset sequencing was incomplete.

Profiling relied on immunoSEQ multiplex PCR, and the TCRdb table lists in-frame clones only, not all of them. The sample carries 2 million to 2.5 million clones, around 95% recorded once. Germline lookup yields CDR1 MGHDK and CDR2 SYGVNS. The CDR3 covers 13 residues. V lost 5 bases, J lost 0 bases, and 6 bases lay in between. The rearrangement links TRBV25-1 to TRBJ2-3; D remains ambiguous. This sequence originates from a man aged 18 to 35 in good health. Sequenced input: naive CD4+ T cells sorted from blood. Described subset: CD45RA+ positively selected. CDR3 in DNA: TGTGCCAGCAGTCACCCTAGCACAGATACGCAGTATTTT. Translated: CASSHPSTDTQYF.